One sample yielded the 28 T cell receptor beta chains listed below, sequenced in a study of blood T cell repertoires in COVID-19. Method: immunoSEQ multiplex PCR; TCRdb's copy keeps in-frame clones and lacks some. The top ten hold 9.5% to 15% of the sample, which has fewer than 35,000 clones, 85% to 95% seen once. Sequenced sample: peripheral blood. The source of these receptors is a human donor in a cohort sampled during active COVID-19.

V is TRBV5-1 and J is TRBJ2-7; 11 bases agree with TRBD2. This CDR3 is 16 amino acids long. Germline trimming cut 3 bases from V and 6 bases from J; bases unmatched to any gene: 11. Germline V gene lookup returns CDR1 SGHRS and CDR2 YFSETQ. CDR3 protein: CASSSNIPGLAVEQYF. The CDR3 DNA is TGCGCCAGCAGCTCCAACATTCCGGGACTAGCGGTCGAGCAGTACTTC.

This rearrangement joins TRBV4-1 to TRBJ2-7; perhaps TRBD1 as D (6 bases). Germline CDR1 MGHRA, CDR2 YSYEKL. V dropped 1 base and J dropped 0 bases, with 10 bases sitting between them. This CDR3 has 15 residues. CDR3 bases: TGCGCCAGCAGCCAAGTTGCAGGGGACTCCTACGAGCAGTACTTC. It encodes CASSQVAGDSYEQYF.

This chain joins TRBV19 and TRBJ1-1; no reliable D call. CDR1 and CDR2 (germline): LNHDA, SQIVND (reference sequence). The CDR3 is made up of 12 amino acids. V lost 5 bases to trimming and J lost 2 bases, with 6 bases between them. CDR3: CASSYGNTEAFF. In DNA form, the CDR3 reads TGTGCCAGTAGTTACGGTAACACTGAAGCTTTCTTT.

The chain employs TRBV11-2 and TRBJ1-2; D gene unclear. The germline CDR1 and CDR2 sequences are SGHAT and FQNNGV. V lost 5 bases and J 5 bases, leaving 12 bases between the germline ends. This CDR3 comprises 13 residues. The CDR3 DNA is TGTGCCAGCAGCCTGAGGCGAGGGTATGGCTACACCTTC. This translates into CASSLRRGYGYTF.

This clone has a single count. V and J are TRBV4-3 and TRBJ1-1; 8 bases are a match to TRBD1. Germline V gene data show CDR1 as LGHNA and CDR2 as YSLEER. The length of the CDR3 is 14 residues. V trimming: 1 base; J trimming: 4 bases; junction bases outside the gene matches: 2. CDR3 sequence (DNA): TGCGCCAGCAGCCAAGCAGGGGGCCGCACTGAAGCTTTCTTT. Residues: CASSQAGGRTEAFF.

In its sample, this clone was seen once. V usage is TRBV20-1 and J usage is TRBJ1-1; a possible D gene is TRBD1 (6 bases). The CDR3 totals 12 residues. Germline CDR1 reads DFQATT; CDR2 reads SNEGSKA (reference sequence). Trimming removed 3 bases at V and 8 bases at J, with 13 bases between. Written as DNA, the CDR3 is TGCAGTGCTAGTGGCGGGGGGCAGGAAGCTTTCTTT. Encoded protein: CSASGGGQEAFF.

The CDR3 spells CASSSRLAGGYEQYF. In DNA, the CDR3 is TGTGCCAGCAGCTCTAGACTAGCGGGAGGGTACGAGCAGTACTTC. The chain combines TRBV3-1 (or the pseudogene TRBV3-2) with TRBJ2-7; 14 bases align to TRBD2. This CDR3 comprises 15 residues. V shed 5 bases, J shed 4 bases, and the junction held 4 bases outside the gene matches. Germline loops: CDR1 LGHDT, CDR2 YNNKEL (reference sequence).

This sequence joins TRBV10-3 and TRBJ2-5; 10 bases map to TRBD1. V was pared by 3 bases and J by 5 bases, with 6 bases of the junction left unmatched. Germline assignment: CDR1 ENHRY and CDR2 SYGVKD. The CDR3 contains 15 residues. CDR3 in amino acids: CAISEKDRGSETQYF. The CDR3 coding sequence is TGTGCCATCAGTGAAAAGGACAGGGGGTCTGAGACCCAGTACTTC.

The rearrangement links TRBV7-8 to TRBJ2-7, with 10 positions matching TRBD2. CDR3 length: 17 residues. Germline lookup yields CDR1 SGHVS and CDR2 FQNEAQ. The trim removed 1 base at V and 2 bases at J, leaving 8 bases unmatched. The CDR3 DNA follows: TGTGCCAGCAGCTTAGGGCTAGCGGGAGTCCTTCCCTACGAGCAGTACTTC. It yields the protein CASSLGLAGVLPYEQYF.

In its sample, this clone was seen once. The chain has TRBV7-2 and TRBJ1-5, with D perhaps matching TRBD1 (6 bases). Trimming left V 4 bases short and J 3 bases short, with 16 bases between. Germline V lookup: CDR1 SGHTA, CDR2 FQGNSA. This CDR3 is built from 16 residues. The CDR3 reads CASSSRVGGLNQPQHF. In nucleotides, the CDR3 is TGTGCCAGCAGCTCCCGGGTGGGGGGGCTCAATCAGCCCCAGCATTTT.

The V call is TRBV4-1, the J call TRBJ2-1; the match to TRBD1 covers 8 bases. This CDR3 is 17 amino acids long. Trimming cost V 4 bases and J 5 bases; bases outside gene matches: 13. CDR1 MGHRA and CDR2 YSYEKL come from the germline V gene. CDR3 coding DNA: TGCGCCAGCAGCCCGGGGACAGGTTTGTACCCAAACAATGAGCAGTTCTTC. Its protein product is CASSPGTGLYPNNEQFF.

The chain recombines TRBV11-2 with TRBJ2-7, with 7 bases fitting TRBD1. The CDR3 consists of 17 residues. Looked up from germline, CDR1 is SGHAT and CDR2 is FQNNGV. V dropped 2 bases and J dropped 2; count of bases not matched to a gene: 12. In DNA, the CDR3 is TGTGCCAGCAGCTTATGGGTTTCGACAGGGACCCCCTACGAGCAGTACTTC. This sequence encodes CASSLWVSTGTPYEQYF.

In its sample, this clone was seen once. This CDR3 is also generated by other DNA sequences in the sample. The V call is TRBV7-8, the J call TRBJ1-5, with D possibly being TRBD1 (5 bases). V dropped 4 bases and J dropped 5 bases, with 9 bases sitting between them. CDR3 length: 13 residues. Germline CDR1 SGHVS, CDR2 FQNEAQ. In nucleotides, the CDR3 is TGTGCCAGCAGCTCCGACAGAGATCAGCCCCAGCATTTT. It encodes CASSSDRDQPQHF.

The CDR3 here is CASSPSGQGRQPQHF. DNA for the CDR3: TGTGCCAGCAGTCCCAGTGGACAGGGGAGGCAGCCCCAGCATTTT. This chain uses TRBV6-4 with TRBJ1-5; 9 nucleotides line up with TRBD1. The CDR3 is 15 amino acids. Germline loops: CDR1 MRHNA, CDR2 SNTAGT. V was clipped by 5 bases and J by 7 bases; unmatched bases: 9.

The chain has TRBV9 and TRBJ2-7; D perhaps matches TRBD1 (5 bases). Deletions cut 4 bases from V and 0 bases from J, with 14 bases between. The CDR3 has 15 amino acids. Germline V lookup: CDR1 SGDLS, CDR2 YYNGEE. CDR3 protein: CASSPSGALSYEQYF. The CDR3 region has the DNA TGTGCCAGCAGCCCCAGTGGGGCCCTCTCCTACGAGCAGTACTTC.

The V gene is TRBV6-1, the J gene TRBJ2-7; TRBD2 is a possible D gene (6 bases). Trimming removed 2 bases at V and 6 bases at J, with 11 bases between. CDR1 and CDR2 (germline): MNHNS, SASEGT. The length of the CDR3 is 13 residues. The CDR3 is CASSEWQGGEQYF. In DNA, the CDR3 is TGTGCCAGCAGTGAATGGCAGGGAGGCGAGCAGTACTTC.

The chain carries TRBV12-2 and TRBJ2-3; TRBD2, as called in the table, went unchecked against the DNA. TRBV12-2 is a pseudogene. The CDR3 runs to 16 residues. CDR3 region: CASPLGGTPRTDTQYF. The CDR3, as DNA: TGTGCAAGTCCCCTCGGGGGGACCCCTCGCACAGATACGCAGTATTTT.

This chain uses TRBV19 with TRBJ1-1; D uncertain. Germline V gene lookup returns CDR1 LNHDA and CDR2 SQIVND (reference sequence). The CDR3 loop spans 15 amino acids. Between the trimmed V and J ends, which lost 5 bases and 0 bases, there was a span of 13 bases. CDR3 sequence reads: CASSAHRLMNTEAFF. CDR3 bases: TGTGCCAGTAGTGCCCACAGACTAATGAACACTGAAGCTTTCTTT.

This clone rates as medium-sized. The chain has TRBV25-1 and TRBJ1-2; 7 bases line up with TRBD1. This CDR3 comprises 13 residues. The V segment lost 4 bases and the J segment 5 bases; nucleotides outside the gene matches: 4. The germline V gene has CDR1 MGHDK and CDR2 SYGVNS. In DNA, the CDR3 is TGTGCCAGCAGTGGTCTACAGGGGTATGGCTACACCTTC. Its translation: CASSGLQGYGYTF.

The rearrangement joins TRBV11-2 to TRBJ2-7; D possibly corresponds to TRBD2 (5 bases). Trimming took off 2 bases at V and 0 bases at J, with 11 bases between the two ends. Germline loops: CDR1 SGHAT, CDR2 FQNNGV. The CDR3 sequence is 15 residues long. The chain's CDR3 is CASSLTDGNSYEQYF. The CDR3 DNA is TGTGCCAGCAGCTTAACGGACGGGAACTCCTACGAGCAGTACTTC.

In its sample, this clone was seen once. The J gene is TRBJ2-3, the V gene TRBV27; no definite D call. The length of the CDR3 is 15 residues. V was pared by 5 bases and J by 0 bases, with 12 bases between. Germline V gene sequence: CDR1 MNHEY, CDR2 SMNVEV (reference sequence). The CDR3 nucleotides read TGTGCCAGCAGTCCGCCGACACTGAGCACAGATACGCAGTATTTT. Translating gives CASSPPTLSTDTQYF.

This CDR3 reads CASSLVGLGTDTQYF. As DNA, the CDR3 is TGTGCCAGCAGCTTAGTGGGGCTAGGGACAGATACGCAGTATTTT. The rearrangement uses TRBV7-2 and TRBJ2-3; tentatively, D is TRBD1 (5 bases). Trimming left V 1 base short and J 3 bases short, with 11 bases between. The germline CDR1 and CDR2 sequences are SGHTA and FQGNSA. This CDR3 has 15 residues. The full variable domain, its missing parts supplied by reference TRBV7-2 and TRBJ2-3, is GAGVSQSPSNKVTEKGKDVELRCDPISGHTALYWYRQSLGQGLEFLIYFQGNSAPDKSGLPSDRFSAERTGGSVSTLTIQRTQQEDSAVYLCASSLVGLGTDTQYFGPGTRLTVL.

The table lists this clone with a few counts. The chain couples TRBV4-2 to TRBJ2-7; D is ambiguous. Germline CDR1 and CDR2: LGHNA and YNFKEQ. V was shortened by 4 bases and J by 2 bases, with 18 bases between the two germline ends. The CDR3 totals 16 residues. CDR3 amino acids: CASSPTDSTGTYEQYF. In DNA, the CDR3 is TGTGCCAGCAGCCCGACCGATTCGACTGGTACCTACGAGCAGTACTTC.

V and J are TRBV6-5 and TRBJ1-6, with a tentative D call TRBD1 (5 bases). The CDR3 covers 16 residues. The germline CDR1 and CDR2 sequences are MNHEY and SVGAGI. The germline V and J ends were trimmed by 3 bases and 4 bases, with 13 bases remaining between them. The DNA of the CDR3 is TGTGCCAGCAGTTATGGCCATAGGGGATATAATTCACCCCTCCACTTT. Translation: CASSYGHRGYNSPLHF.

This chain uses TRBV7-2 with TRBJ1-3, with D possibly being TRBD1 (6 bases). Germline V gene sequence: CDR1 SGHTA, CDR2 FQGNSA. The CDR3 spans 13 residues. V was pared by 6 bases and J by 3 bases, with 9 bases between. DNA for the CDR3: TGTGCCAGCAGACAGGGTGGTGGAAACACCATATATTTT. It encodes CASRQGGGNTIYF.

The V and J genes are TRBV30 and TRBJ2-6; 9 bases are shared with TRBD2. The V gene end was trimmed by 5 bases and the J gene end by 3 bases; junction bases not matched to a gene: 11. This CDR3 region has 17 residues. In germline, CDR1 is GTSNPN, CDR2 SVGIG (reference sequence). The CDR3 nucleotides read TGTGCCTGGGGAAACGGGGTAGCGGGGGTTGGGGCCAACGTCCTGACTTTC. Its translation: CAWGNGVAGVGANVLTF. The full variable domain, with the rest looked up from reference TRBV30 and TRBJ2-6, is SQTIHQWPATLVQPVGSPLSLECTVEGTSNPNLYWYRQAAGRGLQLLFYSVGIGQISSEVPQNLSASRPQDRQFILSSKKLLLSDSGFYLCAWGNGVAGVGANVLTFGAGSRLTVL.

The chain is built from TRBV9 and TRBJ2-1; 8 positions agree with TRBD2. The CDR3 has 15 residues. Germline V lookup: CDR1 SGDLS, CDR2 YYNGEE. The ends lost 2 bases at V and 6 bases at J; junction bases unmatched: 7. The CDR3 DNA follows: TGTGCCAGCAGCGTGGAGCGGGAGTGGCGCAATGAGCAGTTCTTC. Amino acids: CASSVEREWRNEQFF.

This clone was detected a few times. This chain links TRBV9 with TRBJ2-1; D ambiguous. Germline V gene sequence: CDR1 SGDLS, CDR2 YYNGEE. Trimming shortened V by 0 bases and J by 4 bases, and 5 bases separated the two germline ends. The CDR3 loop spans 13 amino acids. CDR3 coding DNA: TGTGCCAGCAGCGTAGCTTTATACAATGAGCAGTTCTTC. Translating it yields CASSVALYNEQFF.